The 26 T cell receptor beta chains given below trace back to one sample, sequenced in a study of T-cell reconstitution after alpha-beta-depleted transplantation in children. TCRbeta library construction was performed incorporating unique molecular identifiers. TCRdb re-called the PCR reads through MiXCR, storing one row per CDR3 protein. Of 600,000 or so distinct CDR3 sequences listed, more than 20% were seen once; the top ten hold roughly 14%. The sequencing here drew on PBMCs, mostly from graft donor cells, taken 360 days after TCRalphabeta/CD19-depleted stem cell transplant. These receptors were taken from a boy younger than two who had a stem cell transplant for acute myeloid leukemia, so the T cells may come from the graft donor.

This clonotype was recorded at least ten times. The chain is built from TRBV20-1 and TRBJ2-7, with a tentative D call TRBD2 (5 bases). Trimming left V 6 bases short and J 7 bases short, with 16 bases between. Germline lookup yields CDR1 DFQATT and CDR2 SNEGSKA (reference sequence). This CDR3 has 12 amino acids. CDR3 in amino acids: CSAPLRTGEQYF. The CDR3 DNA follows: TGCAGTGCCCCGTTGAGGACTGGGGAGCAGTACTTC.

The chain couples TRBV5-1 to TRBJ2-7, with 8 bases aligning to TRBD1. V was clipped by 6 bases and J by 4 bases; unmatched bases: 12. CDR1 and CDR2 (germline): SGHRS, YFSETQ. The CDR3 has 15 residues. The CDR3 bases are TGCGCCAGCAAAAGGACAGGGCCGAACCCATACGAGCAGTACGTC. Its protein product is CASKRTGPNPYEQYV.

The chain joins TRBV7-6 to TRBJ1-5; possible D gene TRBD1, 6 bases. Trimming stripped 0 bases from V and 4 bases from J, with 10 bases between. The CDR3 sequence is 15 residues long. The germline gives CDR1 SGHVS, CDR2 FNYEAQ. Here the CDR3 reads CASSLAAGVNQPQHF. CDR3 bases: TGTGCCAGCAGCTTAGCGGCAGGGGTAAATCAGCCCCAGCATTTT.

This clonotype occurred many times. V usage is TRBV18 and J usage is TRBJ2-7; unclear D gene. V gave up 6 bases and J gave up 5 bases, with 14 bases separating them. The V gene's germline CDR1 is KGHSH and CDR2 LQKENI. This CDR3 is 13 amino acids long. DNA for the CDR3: TGTGCCAGCTCTCCTCTAGGAGTTGACGAGCAGTACGTC. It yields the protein CASSPLGVDEQYV.

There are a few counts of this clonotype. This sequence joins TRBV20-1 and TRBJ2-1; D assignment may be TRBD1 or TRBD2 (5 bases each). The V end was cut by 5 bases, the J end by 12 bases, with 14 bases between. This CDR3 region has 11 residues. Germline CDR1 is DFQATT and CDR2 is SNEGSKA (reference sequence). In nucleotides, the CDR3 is TGCAGTGCTGGGGGTGGTGTTTTGCAGTTCTTC. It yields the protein CSAGGGVLQFF.

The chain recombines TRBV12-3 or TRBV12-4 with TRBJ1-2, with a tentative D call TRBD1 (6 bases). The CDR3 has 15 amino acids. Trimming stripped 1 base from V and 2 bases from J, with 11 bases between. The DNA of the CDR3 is TGTGCCAGCAGTTTAGGACAGGCAAGGAACTATGGCTACACCTTC. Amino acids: CASSLGQARNYGYTF.

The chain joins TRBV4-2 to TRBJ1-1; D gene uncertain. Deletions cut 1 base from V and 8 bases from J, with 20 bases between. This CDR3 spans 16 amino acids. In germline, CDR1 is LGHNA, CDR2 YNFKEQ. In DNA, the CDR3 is TGTGCCAGCAGCCAAGGATTCCCTGCGGGTAGTGGAGAAGCTTTCTTT. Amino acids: CASSQGFPAGSGEAFF.

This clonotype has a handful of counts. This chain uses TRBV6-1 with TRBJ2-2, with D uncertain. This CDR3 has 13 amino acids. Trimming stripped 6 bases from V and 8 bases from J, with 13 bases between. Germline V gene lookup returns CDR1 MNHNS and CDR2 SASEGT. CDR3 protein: CASRSRTSGELFF. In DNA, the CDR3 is TGTGCCAGCAGGTCTAGGACGTCTGGGGAGCTGTTTTTT.

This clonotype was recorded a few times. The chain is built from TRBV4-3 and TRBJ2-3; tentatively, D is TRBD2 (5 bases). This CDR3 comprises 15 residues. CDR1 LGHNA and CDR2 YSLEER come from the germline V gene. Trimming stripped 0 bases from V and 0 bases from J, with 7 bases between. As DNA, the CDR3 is TGCGCCAGCAGCCAAGATGAGGGCAGCACAGATACGCAGTATTTT. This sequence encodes CASSQDEGSTDTQYF.

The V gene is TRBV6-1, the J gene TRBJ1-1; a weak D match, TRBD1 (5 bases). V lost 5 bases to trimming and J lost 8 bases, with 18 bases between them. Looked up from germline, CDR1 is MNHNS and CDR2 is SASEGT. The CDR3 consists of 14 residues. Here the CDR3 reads CASSRGIMGMEAFF. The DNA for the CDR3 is TGTGCCAGCAGTCGGGGGATTATGGGGATGGAAGCTTTCTTT.

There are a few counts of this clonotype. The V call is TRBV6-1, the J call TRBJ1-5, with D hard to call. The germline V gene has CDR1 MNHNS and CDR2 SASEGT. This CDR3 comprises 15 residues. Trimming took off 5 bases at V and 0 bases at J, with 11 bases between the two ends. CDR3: CASSLTVNSNQPQHF. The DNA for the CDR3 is TGTGCCAGCAGTCTTACAGTTAATAGCAATCAGCCCCAGCATTTT.

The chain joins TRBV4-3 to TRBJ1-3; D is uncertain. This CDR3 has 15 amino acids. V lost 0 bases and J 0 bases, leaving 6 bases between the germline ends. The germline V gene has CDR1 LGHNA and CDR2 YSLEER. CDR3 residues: CASSQDKGSGNTIYF. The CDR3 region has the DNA TGCGCCAGCAGCCAAGATAAGGGCTCTGGAAACACCATATATTTT.

This CDR3 reads CASSLEGGRYNEQFF. Written as DNA, the CDR3 is TGTGCCAGCAGTCTTGAAGGGGGGCGGTACAATGAGCAGTTCTTC. V usage is TRBV5-8 and J usage is TRBJ2-1, with D perhaps TRBD1 or TRBD2 (6 bases each). Germline V gene lookup returns CDR1 SGHTS and CDR2 YDEGEE. The V gene lost 5 bases and the J gene lost 4 bases, with 16 bases spanning the gap. The CDR3 extends over 15 amino acids. Using reference TRBV5-8 and TRBJ2-1 for the parts outside the CDR3, the full variable domain is EAGVTQSPTHLIKTRGQQATLRCSPISGHTSVYWYQQALGLGLQFLLWYDEGEERNRGNFPPRFSGRQFPNYSSELNVNALELEDSALYLCASSLEGGRYNEQFFGPGTRLTVL.

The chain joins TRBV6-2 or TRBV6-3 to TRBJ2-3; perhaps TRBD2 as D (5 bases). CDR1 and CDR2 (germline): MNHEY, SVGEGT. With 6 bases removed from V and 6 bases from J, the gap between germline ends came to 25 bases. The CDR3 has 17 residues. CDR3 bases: TGTGCCAGCAGACGTAGGACTTTCGATCGGAATCATGATACGCAGTATTTT. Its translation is CASRRRTFDRNHDTQYF.

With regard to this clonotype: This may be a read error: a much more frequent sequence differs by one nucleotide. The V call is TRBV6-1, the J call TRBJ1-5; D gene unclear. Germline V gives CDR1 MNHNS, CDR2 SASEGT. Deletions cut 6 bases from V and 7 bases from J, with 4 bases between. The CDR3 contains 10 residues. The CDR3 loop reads CASRPQPQHF. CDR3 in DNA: TGTGCCAGCAGACCCCAGCCCCAGCATTTT.

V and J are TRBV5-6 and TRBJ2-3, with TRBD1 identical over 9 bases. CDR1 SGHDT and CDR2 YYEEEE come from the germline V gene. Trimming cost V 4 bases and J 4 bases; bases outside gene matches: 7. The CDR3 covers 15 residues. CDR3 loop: CASSTRTGAADTQYF. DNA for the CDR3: TGTGCCAGCAGCACAAGGACAGGGGCGGCAGATACGCAGTATTTT.

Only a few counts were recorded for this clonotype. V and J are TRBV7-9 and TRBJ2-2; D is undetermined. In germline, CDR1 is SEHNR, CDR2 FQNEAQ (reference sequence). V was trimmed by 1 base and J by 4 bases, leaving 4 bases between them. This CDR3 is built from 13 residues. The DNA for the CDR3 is TGTGCCAGCAGCTTAGGGATCACCGGGGAGCTGTTTTTT. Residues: CASSLGITGELFF.

CDR3 sequence (DNA): TGTGCCAGGGGCTTGGGGCAAGAACCAGAAGCTTTCTTT. The encoded protein is CARGLGQEPEAFF. V and J are TRBV5-6 and TRBJ1-1, with a possible D match to TRBD1 (5 bases). Trimming left V 8 bases short and J 8 bases short, with 19 bases between. The CDR3 spans 13 residues. Germline-derived CDR1 and CDR2 are SGHDT and YYEEEE.

The chain's CDR3 is CASSPRQGAIRTDTQYF. Here the CDR3 DNA reads TGTGCCAGCTCACCGAGGCAGGGGGCAATTCGCACAGATACGCAGTATTTT. V usage is TRBV18 and J usage is TRBJ2-3; TRBD1 agrees at 8 bases. The V gene's germline CDR1 is KGHSH and CDR2 LQKENI. V lost 3 bases to trimming and J lost 1 base; unmatched junction nucleotides: 9. The CDR3 has 17 amino acids.

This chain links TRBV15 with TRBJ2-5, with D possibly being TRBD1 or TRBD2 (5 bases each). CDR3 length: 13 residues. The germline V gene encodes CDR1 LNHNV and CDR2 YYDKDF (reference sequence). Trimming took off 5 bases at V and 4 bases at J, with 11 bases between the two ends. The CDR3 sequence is CATSGRDRETQYF. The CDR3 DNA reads TGTGCCACCAGCGGCCGGGACCGAGAGACCCAGTACTTC.

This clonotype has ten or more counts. CDR3 coding DNA: TGTGCCAGCTCCCAAAACTCCGGACAGGGAAGATACCAAGAGACCCAGTACTTC. Protein: CASSQNSGQGRYQETQYF. This sequence joins TRBV18 and TRBJ2-5, with 8 nucleotides matching TRBD1. Germline V gene lookup returns CDR1 KGHSH and CDR2 LQKENI. With 6 bases clipped from V and 0 bases from J, the junction kept 15 bases outside the gene matches. This CDR3 spans 18 amino acids.

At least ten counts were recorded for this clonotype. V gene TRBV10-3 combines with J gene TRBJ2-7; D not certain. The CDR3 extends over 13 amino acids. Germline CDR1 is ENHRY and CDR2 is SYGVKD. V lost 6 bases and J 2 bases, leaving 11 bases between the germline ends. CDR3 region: CAIRTNDAYEQYF. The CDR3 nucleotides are TGTGCCATCAGAACTAACGACGCCTACGAGCAGTACTTC.

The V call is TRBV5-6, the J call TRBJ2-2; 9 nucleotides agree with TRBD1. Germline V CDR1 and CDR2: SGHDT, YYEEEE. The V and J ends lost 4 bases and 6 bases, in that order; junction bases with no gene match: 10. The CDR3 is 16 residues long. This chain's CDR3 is CASSLAAGTGSGELFF. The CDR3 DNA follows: TGTGCCAGCAGCCTCGCGGCGGGGACAGGGTCCGGGGAGCTGTTTTTT.

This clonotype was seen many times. In DNA form, the CDR3 reads TGTGCCAGCAGCTTAGTCTGGGAGAAGACCTACAATGAGCAGTTCTTC. It is translated as CASSLVWEKTYNEQFF. The chain employs TRBV7-2 and TRBJ2-1; tentative D call: TRBD2 (5 bases). The germline CDR1 and CDR2 sequences are SGHTA and FQGNSA. V was trimmed by 1 base and J by 2 bases, leaving 12 bases between them. This CDR3 is 16 amino acids long.

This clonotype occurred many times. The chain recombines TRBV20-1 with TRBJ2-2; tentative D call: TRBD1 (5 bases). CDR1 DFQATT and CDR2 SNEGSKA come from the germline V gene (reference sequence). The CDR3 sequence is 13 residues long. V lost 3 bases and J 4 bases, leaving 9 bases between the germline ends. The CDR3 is CSARTDATGELFF. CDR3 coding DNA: TGCAGTGCTAGGACAGACGCCACCGGGGAGCTGTTTTTT.

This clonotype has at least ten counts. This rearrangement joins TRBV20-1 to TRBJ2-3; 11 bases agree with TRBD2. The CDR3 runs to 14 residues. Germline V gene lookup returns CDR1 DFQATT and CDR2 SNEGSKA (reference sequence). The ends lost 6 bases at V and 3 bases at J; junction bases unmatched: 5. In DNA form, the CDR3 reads TGCAGTGCAATCACTAGCGGGGGAACAGATACGCAGTATTTT. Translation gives CSAITSGGTDTQYF.